Listed below are T cell receptor beta chains from one sample, sequenced in a study of follicular helper T cells after annual influenza vaccination. Data came from immunoSEQ multiplex PCR; TCRdb stores just in-frame clones and leaves some out. Of approximately 15,000 clones listed, approximately 78% are singletons. Sequencing was performed on CXCR5- memory CD4+ T cells sorted from blood, taken on the day of influenza vaccination. These receptors were collected from an adult who received the influenza vaccine. Each CDR3 is given with its conserved first and last residue. Each record gives: clone size, J gene, D gene, V gene, CDR3 DNA, CDR3 protein. The D gene is left open where the match is weak. Rows may omit the clone size; those that give it use once, few, many or a size class.

once	TRBJ1-1	NA	TRBV6-5	TGTGCCAGCAGTTACTCGGACAGAAAGAACACTGAAGCTTTCTTT	CASSYSDRKNTEAFF
few	TRBJ1-3	NA	TRBV7-6	TGTGCCAGCAGCTTACTAGGCACCCTTAGCTCTGGAAACACCATATATTTT	CASSLLGTLSSGNTIYF
NA	TRBJ1-1	NA	TRBV29-1	TGCAGCGTAGTGTCACTGTTGAACACTGAAGCTTTCTTT	CSVVSLLNTEAFF
NA	TRBJ2-5	NA	TRBV7-2	TGTGCCAGCAGCCAGGACTCCGGGCGTGGTCAAGAGACCCAGTACTTC	CASSQDSGRGQETQYF
NA	TRBJ2-3	NA	TRBV13	TGTGCCAGCAGCCGAGAGGGTGGAAATACGCAGTATTTT	CASSREGGNTQYF
NA	TRBJ1-1	TRBD1	TRBV11-2	TGTGCCAGCAGCCCGGACAGGGGTGGTTGGACTGAAGCTTTCTTT	CASSPDRGGWTEAFF
NA	TRBJ1-1	NA	TRBV21-1	TGTGCCAGCAGCAACCGGGACAGGGACGCCTACACTGAAGCTTTCTTT	CASSNRDRDAYTEAFF
NA	TRBJ2-7	NA	TRBV11-2	TGTGCCAGCAGCCCTTTGCCCACTCCCTACGAGCAGTACTTC	CASSPLPTPYEQYF
once	TRBJ1-4	TRBD1	TRBV6-6	TGTGCCAGCGGGACAGTGGGCCCTGAAAAACTGTTTTTT	CASGTVGPEKLFF
NA	TRBJ1-4	TRBD1	TRBV7-8	TGTGCCAGCAGCTTCCGTCAGGGGGCCTCCGAAAAACTGTTTTTT	CASSFRQGASEKLFF